Shown below are 4 T cell receptor beta chains from a single sample sequenced in a study of T cells after yellow fever vaccination. TCRdb used MiXCR to reprocess the 5' RACE reads, holding one entry per CDR3 protein. This table has hundreds of thousands of distinct CDR3 sequences, approximately 13% appearing once. The sequenced sample was PBMCs, obtained on the day of the yellow fever booster vaccination. These receptors came from a man aged 25-40 years who received the YFV17D yellow fever vaccine.

The chain carries TRBV11-2 and TRBJ2-2; D gene ambiguous. The V end lost 5 bases, the J end lost 4 bases, and 20 bases lay between the germline ends. The germline V gene has CDR1 SGHAT and CDR2 FQNNGV. The CDR3 is 17 residues long. The CDR3 nucleotides are TGTGCCAGCAGCCGCCTTGATGGTGGAAAAACCACCGGGGAGCTGTTTTTT. Protein: CASSRLDGGKTTGELFF.

This clonotype has just a few counts. The V and J genes are TRBV5-1 and TRBJ2-7, with 8 nucleotides matching TRBD1. V trimming: 4 bases; J trimming: 2 bases; junction bases outside the gene matches: 11. Per the germline V gene, CDR1 is SGHRS and CDR2 is YFSETQ. The CDR3 spans 16 residues. CDR3 nucleotide sequence: TGCGCCAGCAGCATATCTCCGACAGGGGCTACCTACGAGCAGTACTTC. Its translation is CASSISPTGATYEQYF. Variable domain in full (rest from reference TRBV5-1 and TRBJ2-7): KAGVTQTPRYLIKTRGQQVTLSCSPISGHRSVSWYQQTPGQGLQFLFEYFSETQRNKGNFPGRFSGRQFSNSRSEMNVSTLELGDSALYLCASSISPTGATYEQYFGPGTRLTVT.

The rearrangement joins TRBV12-3 or TRBV12-4 to TRBJ2-3; 7 bases fit TRBD1. The ends lost 3 bases at V and 1 base at J; junction bases unmatched: 7. The CDR3 contains 16 residues. The CDR3 protein is CASSFSGQRGTDTQYF. CDR3 sequence (DNA): TGTGCCAGCAGTTTTTCGGGACAGAGAGGCACAGATACGCAGTATTTT.

This clonotype has a handful of counts. J is TRBJ2-4 and V is TRBV20-1; no definite D call. The CDR3 consists of 14 residues. V dropped 2 bases and J dropped 10 bases, with 18 bases sitting between them. Germline V CDR1 and CDR2: DFQATT, SNEGSKA (reference sequence). The CDR3 protein is CSARPGSIQGIQYF. CDR3 sequence (DNA): TGCAGTGCTAGACCAGGATCCATACAAGGTATTCAGTACTTC.